This T cell receptor (beta chain) was identified in a study of T cell changes during pregnancy in multiple sclerosis. The assay was immunoSEQ multiplex PCR, and TCRdb's table has in-frame clones only and misses some. The repertoire holds tens of thousands of clones, with over 90% as singletons. Trimming at V came to 6 bases and at J to 2 bases, leaving 13 bases not matched to a gene. This CDR3 spans 17 amino acids. In germline, CDR1 is MNHEY, CDR2 SMNVEV (reference sequence). The chain uses TRBV27 and TRBJ2-7; 10 nucleotides align to TRBD2. The clonotype was recovered from a female donor with multiple sclerosis, enrolled in a pregnancy study. This material consisted of CD8+ T cells from peripheral blood mononuclear cells, taken in the third trimester of pregnancy. CDR3 nucleotide sequence: TGTGCCAGCAGCGAATTTAAGGGACTAGCGTTACCCTACGAGCAGTACTTC. This translates into CASSEFKGLALPYEQYF.